These T cell receptor beta chains were read from a single sample in a study of response to subunit inactivated influenza vaccine. TCRdb analysed the RT-PCR reads with MiXCR anew, one entry per CDR3 protein. The sample lists hundreds of thousands of distinct CDR3 sequences; 10% to 15% were seen once. The starting material was PBMCs from blood, obtained on the day of vaccination. The receptor source for this set is a man between 50 and 59 years old who received an inactivated influenza vaccine. Each CDR3 is given with its conserved first and last residue. The order of the fields is J gene, V gene, D gene, clone size, CDR3 DNA, CDR3 protein. The D gene is left open where the match is weak. A row's size may be missing; if present it is once, few, many or a size class.

>TRBJ1-5|TRBV18|-|few
TGTGCCAGCTCACAACAGGGTTTCAATCAGCCCCAGCATTTT
CASSQQGFNQPQHF
>TRBJ2-1|TRBV7-9|TRBD2|-
TGTGCCAGCAGCTTACCCCCCCGACTAGCAATCTACAATGAGCAGTTCTTC
CASSLPPRLAIYNEQFF
>TRBJ1-6|TRBV10-3|-|few
TGTGCCATCAGTGGAGGTGCTCGTAATTCACCCCTCCACTTT
CAISGGARNSPLHF
>TRBJ2-3|TRBV15|TRBD2|-
TGTGCCACCAGCGGGTCACCGGGACTAGCGAGAACAGATACGCAGTATTTT
CATSGSPGLARTDTQYF
>TRBJ2-7|TRBV14|-|few
TGTGCCAGCAGCCGAGGAGGGGTGGTCTACGAGCAGTACTTC
CASSRGGVVYEQYF
>TRBJ1-1|TRBV27|TRBD1|-
TGTGCCAGCAGTACTACAGGGGGGCGAACTGAAGCTTTCTTT
CASSTTGGRTEAFF
>TRBJ2-7|TRBV20-1|TRBD1|-
TGCAGTGCTAGAGCCGGGACAGGGCCCTACGAGCAGTACTTC
CSARAGTGPYEQYF
>TRBJ2-5|TRBV18|TRBD2|few
TGTGCCAGCTCACCCTTTGTGAGTAGCGGGCGGCAAGAGACCCAGTACTTC
CASSPFVSSGRQETQYF
>TRBJ2-1|TRBV6-2/TRBV6-3|-|-
TGTGCCAGCAGTTGGCGACAAGACAATGAGCAGTTCTTC
CASSWRQDNEQFF
>TRBJ2-1|TRBV3-1|-|-
TGTGTCAGCAGCCAACCCGTTAGCTCCTACAATGAGCAGTTCTTC
CVSSQPVSSYNEQFF
>TRBJ2-1|TRBV20-1|TRBD2|few
TGCAGTGCTAGAGCGGCCCGACTAGCGGGGGCCCTGAGGAATGAGCAGTTCTTC
CSARAARLAGALRNEQFF
>TRBJ1-2|TRBV30|-|many
TGTGCCTGGAGTGATCGACTCGCTAACTATGGCTACACCTTC
CAWSDRLANYGYTF
>TRBJ2-2|TRBV6-1|TRBD1|-
TGTGCCAGCAGTCGACAGGGGCGGAACACCGGGGAGCTGTTTTTT
CASSRQGRNTGELFF
>TRBJ2-7|TRBV29-1|TRBD2|-
TGCAGCGTTGAAGGGTTGGCGGGAGGGAGCTACGAGCAGTACTTC
CSVEGLAGGSYEQYF
>TRBJ1-6|TRBV24-1|-|-
TGTGCCACCAGTGATCGGGTTTCAAATTCACCCCTCCACTTT
CATSDRVSNSPLHF
>TRBJ1-1|TRBV2|-|few
TGTGCCAGCAGTGCAACAGCTATGAACACTGAAGCTTTCTTT
CASSATAMNTEAFF
>TRBJ2-5|TRBV20-1|TRBD2|few
TGCAGTGCTAGGGATTGGACTAGCGGGATAGCCTTGCAAGAGACCCAGTACTTC
CSARDWTSGIALQETQYF
>TRBJ1-3|TRBV7-2|TRBD1|-
TGTGCCAGCAGCACAGGGGTGACTGGAAACACCATATATTTT
CASSTGVTGNTIYF
>TRBJ2-1|TRBV12-3/TRBV12-4|-|few
TGTGCCAGCAGTTTAACGGCGGGCCTGTTTCTGGATGAGCAGTTCTTC
CASSLTAGLFLDEQFF
>TRBJ1-1|TRBV10-3|-|-
TGTGCCATCACTGGCCCTAACAGTGAAGCTTTCTTT
CAITGPNSEAFF
>TRBJ1-1|TRBV7-2|-|few
TGTGCCAGCAGCCTACAGGTCCGGGGGGAAGCTTTCTTT
CASSLQVRGEAFF
>TRBJ2-3|TRBV20-1|TRBD1|few
TGCAGTGCTCCGACAGGGGCTAGCACAGATACGCAGTATTTT
CSAPTGASTDTQYF
>TRBJ2-2|TRBV11-2|TRBD2|-
TGTGCCAGCAGGGTAGGACTAGCGGGGTACACCGGGGAGCTGTTTTTT
CASRVGLAGYTGELFF
>TRBJ2-1|TRBV20-1|-|-
TGCAGTTCTGCGGGCTCCTACAATGAGCAGTTCTTC
CSSAGSYNEQFF
>TRBJ2-7|TRBV5-1|-|many
TGCGCCAGCAGCTTTGACAGTACCTACGAGCAGTACTTC
CASSFDSTYEQYF
>TRBJ1-5|TRBV10-2|-|-
TGCGCCAGCAGTGAGAGGGGGGGAGGGCAGCCCCAGCATTTT
CASSERGGGQPQHF
>TRBJ1-5|TRBV6-2/TRBV6-3|TRBD1|few
TGTGCCAGCAGTTACCCGGGACAGTTCAATCAGCCCCAGCATTTT
CASSYPGQFNQPQHF
>TRBJ2-7|TRBV5-1|-|-
TGCGCCAGCAGCTCCAAGTCCGGACAGATCTACTACGAGCAGTACTTC
CASSSKSGQIYYEQYF
>TRBJ1-2|TRBV2|TRBD1|-
TGTGCCAGCAGTGGACAGGGACAAGGCTATGGCTACACCTTC
CASSGQGQGYGYTF
>TRBJ2-1|TRBV2|TRBD1|few
TGTGCCAGCAGCGAACAGGGGGTCACCTACAATGAGCAGTTCTTC
CASSEQGVTYNEQFF
>TRBJ2-7|TRBV4-3|-|few
TGCGCCAGCAGCCTTAGGATCAGTCTGGACGAGCAGTACTTC
CASSLRISLDEQYF
>TRBJ1-1|TRBV7-6|-|few
TGTGCCAGCAGCCAACAGGGAATGGGGACTGAAGCTTTCTTT
CASSQQGMGTEAFF
>TRBJ2-1|TRBV13|-|-
TGTGCCAGCAGCCCCCGACGGTACAATGAGCAGTTCTTC
CASSPRRYNEQFF
>TRBJ2-1|TRBV20-1|-|many
TGCAGTGCTAAGGACAGAACAGGGCCGAGCTCCTACAATGAGCAGTTCTTC
CSAKDRTGPSSYNEQFF
>TRBJ2-1|TRBV2|-|few
TGTGCCAGCAGTCTCACGGTGCGAGGCGGGGTCGATGAGCAGTTCTTC
CASSLTVRGGVDEQFF
>TRBJ2-1|TRBV6-2/TRBV6-3|TRBD2|few
TGTGCCAGCAGATTCGGACTAGCGGGCTACAATGAGCAGTTCTTC
CASRFGLAGYNEQFF
>TRBJ2-4|TRBV15|-|many
TGTGCCACCAGCAGGAGTGACATTCAGTACTTC
CATSRSDIQYF
>TRBJ2-1|TRBV6-1|TRBD2|-
TGTGCCAGCAGAGGACTAGCGAAGTTTGAGCAGTTCTTC
CASRGLAKFEQFF
>TRBJ2-1|TRBV4-2|TRBD2|many
TGTGCCAGCAGCCAAACCTTAGCGGGAGGGTTATCCTACAATGAGCAGTTCTTC
CASSQTLAGGLSYNEQFF
>TRBJ1-2|TRBV19|-|-
TGTGCCAACATTATAATGGGGGGCCGGGATGGCTACACCTTC
CANIIMGGRDGYTF
>TRBJ1-4|TRBV29-1|TRBD1|many
TGCAGCGTTGGACAGGGCCGAGGGGAAAAACTGTTTTTT
CSVGQGRGEKLFF
>TRBJ2-1|TRBV29-1|TRBD2|many
TGCAGCGTGGTGACTAGCGGGAGTGAGCAGTTCTTC
CSVVTSGSEQFF
>TRBJ2-1|TRBV19|-|few
TGTGCCAGTACCCTAGCCGGGACTTCTTCCTACAATGAGCAGTTCTTC
CASTLAGTSSYNEQFF
>TRBJ2-7|TRBV5-1|-|many
TGCGCCAGCAGCTTGGATTCCACTCTGGGGGAGCAGTACTTC
CASSLDSTLGEQYF